These 25 T cell receptor beta chains share one sample of origin, sequenced in a study of Ad26.COV2.S vaccination and SARS-CoV-2 variants. Sequencing was performed with immunoSEQ multiplex PCR; in TCRdb, only in-frame clones are kept and a portion is missing. Of about 350,000 clones listed, about 90% are singletons. This material consisted of peripheral blood, taken after recovery from COVID-19. The receptors were gathered from a human donor who had recovered from COVID-19.

V gene TRBV7-8 combines with J gene TRBJ1-6; 9 nucleotides align to TRBD1. This CDR3 comprises 14 residues. Germline CDR1 SGHVS, CDR2 FQNEAQ. J gave up 12 bases and V 5 bases, and 8 bases lay outside the gene matches. The CDR3 here is CASSIMGQGQPLHF. The CDR3 nucleotides read TGTGCCAGCAGCATCATGGGACAGGGACAACCCCTCCACTTT.

The rearrangement links TRBV7-9 to TRBJ1-2; D unclear. CDR3 length equals 14 residues. The germline CDR1 and CDR2 sequences are SEHNR and FQNEAQ (reference sequence). V lost 0 bases and J 4 bases, leaving 9 bases between the germline ends. DNA for the CDR3: TGTGCCAGCAGCTTAGCAGGGAAGTTCTATGGCTACACCTTC. Amino acids: CASSLAGKFYGYTF.

V gene TRBV29-1 combines with J gene TRBJ1-5, with D possibly matching TRBD1 (5 bases). The V gene's germline CDR1 is SQVTM and CDR2 ANQGSEA. The V end lost 5 bases, the J end lost 11 bases, and 13 bases lay between the germline ends. This CDR3 comprises 11 residues. Here the CDR3 reads CSVTVQGAQHF. The DNA of the CDR3 is TGCAGCGTTACCGTCCAGGGTGCCCAGCATTTT. Complete variable domain (other parts from reference TRBV29-1 and TRBJ1-5): SAVISQKPSRDICQRGTSLTIQCQVDSQVTMMFWYRQQPGQSLTLIATANQGSEATYESGFVIDKFPISRPNLTFSTLTVSNMSPEDSSIYLCSVTVQGAQHFGDGTRLSIL.

This chain joins TRBV12-2 and TRBJ2-1; no DNA check was done on the table's D call, TRBD1. TRBV12-2 is a listed pseudogene. The CDR3 is 17 amino acids. CDR3 in amino acids: CASRLASQGFITNEQFF. The CDR3 DNA follows: TGTGCAAGTCGCTTAGCGTCTCAGGGGTTCATTACCAATGAGCAGTTCTTC.

The rearrangement joins TRBV9 to TRBJ2-3; no clear D. V was pared by 6 bases and J by 2 bases, with 4 bases between. The CDR3 consists of 11 residues. CDR1 SGDLS and CDR2 YYNGEE come from the germline V gene. CDR3 residues: CASTDTDTQYF. The CDR3 DNA is TGTGCCAGCACCGACACAGATACGCAGTATTTT.

This chain joins TRBV6-2 or TRBV6-3 and TRBJ2-7; D call uncertain. The germline V gene encodes CDR1 MNHEY and CDR2 SVGEGT. Trimming stripped 6 bases from V and 4 bases from J, with 13 bases between. The CDR3 has 13 residues. The CDR3 loop is CASSLFVDYEQYF. CDR3 nucleotide sequence: TGTGCCAGCAGCCTCTTTGTGGATTACGAGCAGTACTTC.

The chain couples TRBV4-1 to TRBJ2-1, with no clear D. Germline V lookup: CDR1 MGHRA, CDR2 YSYEKL. Between the trimmed V and J ends, which lost 0 bases and 7 bases, there was a span of 4 bases. The CDR3 runs to 12 residues. The CDR3 is CASSQDWNEQFF. The DNA of the CDR3 is TGCGCCAGCAGCCAAGATTGGAATGAGCAGTTCTTC.

The DNA of the CDR3 is TGTGCCAGCAGTTTCTCGGGACTAGCGGCAGATACGCAGTATTTT. This sequence encodes CASSFSGLAADTQYF. The V gene is TRBV6-5, the J gene TRBJ2-3; TRBD2 agrees at 11 bases. The CDR3 covers 15 residues. V was pared by 4 bases and J by 4 bases, with 4 bases of the junction left unmatched. Per germline, CDR1 MNHEY and CDR2 SVGAGI.

The CDR3 DNA reads TGTGCCAGCAGCTTCCGACAGGGGAGCGACGGGGAGCTGTTTTTT. As protein: CASSFRQGSDGELFF. The chain links TRBV7-3 to TRBJ2-2, with 8 bases that match TRBD1. Trimming removed 3 bases from V and 7 bases from J; junction bases left unmatched: 7. The CDR3 is 15 residues long. Looked up from germline, CDR1 is SGHTA and CDR2 is FQGTGA.

The genes are TRBV7-8 and TRBJ2-7; possible D gene TRBD1, 6 bases. Looked up from germline, CDR1 is SGHVS and CDR2 is FQNEAQ. V lost 2 bases and J 6 bases, leaving 11 bases between the germline ends. The CDR3 consists of 13 residues. DNA of the CDR3: TGTGCCAGCAGCTTAATGGGGGCGGGCGAGCAGTACTTC. Its translation: CASSLMGAGEQYF.

With regard to this clone: One end of the junction varies from germline; a read error may be responsible. The chain is built from TRBV7-8 and TRBJ2-7; 12 bases line up with TRBD2. CDR1 is SGHVS, CDR2 FQNEAQ, per germline. The CDR3 covers 12 residues. In nucleotides, the CDR3 is TGTGCCAGCAGCTCTAGCGGGGGGGCCGCAATCTTC. Translated, it gives CASSSSGGAAIF.

The chain joins TRBV19 to TRBJ2-7; 14 bases fit TRBD2. This CDR3 is 16 amino acids long. Germline CDR1 reads LNHDA; CDR2 reads SQIVND (reference sequence). V lost 6 bases to trimming and J lost 3 bases; unmatched junction nucleotides: 7. Here the CDR3 reads CASSRGLAGDVYEQYF. In DNA, the CDR3 is TGTGCCAGTAGCAGGGGACTAGCGGGGGACGTCTACGAGCAGTACTTC.

The chain is built from TRBV5-4 and TRBJ2-3; tentative D call: TRBD2 (7 bases). Germline values: CDR1 SGHNT, CDR2 YYREEE (reference sequence). There are 15 residues in the CDR3. V gave up 3 bases and J gave up 4 bases, with 15 bases separating them. The CDR3 sequence: CASSWRGGAADTQYF. Written as DNA, the CDR3 is TGTGCCAGCAGCTGGAGGGGGGGGGCCGCAGATACGCAGTATTTT.

V and J are TRBV7-9 and TRBJ2-6; 7 bases are shared with TRBD1. The V and J ends lost 5 bases and 4 bases, in that order; junction bases with no gene match: 5. The CDR3 spans 15 residues. Per the germline V gene, CDR1 is SEHNR and CDR2 is FQNEAQ (reference sequence). The DNA of the CDR3 is TGTGCCAGCAGCCTGGGACAGTCCGGGGCCAACGTCCTGACTTTC. Protein: CASSLGQSGANVLTF.

The genes are TRBV7-9 and TRBJ2-5, with D possibly being TRBD1 (6 bases). Germline values: CDR1 SEHNR, CDR2 FQNEAQ (reference sequence). The V end was cut by 5 bases, the J end by 1 base, with 11 bases between. The CDR3 totals 14 residues. The CDR3 DNA reads TGTGCCAGCAGCGTCGGGACACCCCAAGAGACCCAGTACTTC. Its translation is CASSVGTPQETQYF.

The count of this clone is one. The chain has TRBV7-6 and TRBJ2-2; D is possibly TRBD2 (5 bases). V was pared by 0 bases and J by 0 bases, with 11 bases between. The CDR3 is made up of 17 amino acids. CDR1 and CDR2 (germline): SGHVS, FNYEAQ. The CDR3 DNA reads TGTGCCAGCAGCTTAGCGACGAGGAGGCCGAACACCGGGGAGCTGTTTTTT. Translation gives CASSLATRRPNTGELFF.

This clone was seen a single time. The genes are TRBV2 and TRBJ1-3; unclear D gene. CDR1 and CDR2 from the germline V gene are SNHLY and FYNNEI. V was cut by 8 bases and J by 2 bases, with 13 bases left in between. The CDR3 covers 14 residues. The CDR3 loop is CASRLAPPGNTIYF. As DNA, the CDR3 is TGTGCCAGCCGGTTGGCACCGCCTGGAAACACCATATATTTT.

Only a few counts were recorded for this clone. The rearrangement links TRBV6-4 to TRBJ2-3; 10 positions match TRBD2. The germline gives CDR1 MRHNA, CDR2 SNTAGT. J gave up 5 bases and V 5 bases, and 7 bases lay outside the gene matches. This CDR3 has 15 amino acids. Here the CDR3 reads CASSKASGGGDTQYF. In DNA form, the CDR3 reads TGTGCCAGCAGTAAGGCTAGCGGGGGCGGAGATACGCAGTATTTT.

V is TRBV6-5 and J is TRBJ2-3; 7 bases agree with TRBD2. The germline gives CDR1 MNHEY, CDR2 SVGAGI. The CDR3 contains 15 residues. Trimming at V came to 6 bases and at J to 2 bases, leaving 8 bases not matched to a gene. CDR3 protein: CASRRRGDLTDTQYF. The CDR3 DNA sequence: TGTGCCAGCAGACGACGGGGGGACCTCACAGATACGCAGTATTTT.

V and J are TRBV29-1 and TRBJ2-7, with TRBD1 identical over 10 bases. The CDR3 totals 12 residues. V lost 6 bases, J lost 5 bases, and 4 bases stayed unmatched. CDR1 SQVTM and CDR2 ANQGSEA come from the germline V gene. The CDR3 region is CSVGTGVDEQYF. The CDR3 DNA reads TGCAGCGTGGGGACAGGGGTCGACGAGCAGTACTTC.

As to this clone: The junction does not match germline at one end; this may be a read error. The V gene is TRBV4-1, the J gene TRBJ2-1; 13 positions agree with TRBD2. CDR3 length equals 15 residues. Germline assignment: CDR1 MGHRA and CDR2 YSYEKL. The CDR3 loop reads CVSSRRLAGGNEQFF. The CDR3 region has the DNA TGCGTCAGCAGCCGTCGACTAGCGGGGGGTAATGAGCAGTTCTTC.

The table lists this clone with a few counts. This chain links TRBV9 with TRBJ1-6; 7 bases agree with TRBD1. The J segment lost 6 bases and the V segment lost 4 bases, leaving 7 bases of the junction unmatched. This CDR3 contains 15 residues. CDR1 and CDR2 (germline): SGDLS, YYNGEE. The CDR3 DNA reads TGTGCCAGCAGCCAAGGGGACAGCCGTAATTCACCCCTCCACTTT. This translates into CASSQGDSRNSPLHF.

The CDR3 DNA is TGTGCCAGCAGCCCCGCCCAGGGTGTTGGGTCGAACACCATATATTTT. This codes for CASSPAQGVGSNTIYF. The rearrangement links TRBV7-2 to TRBJ1-3, with TRBD1 as a possible D gene (5 bases). In germline, CDR1 is SGHTA, CDR2 FQGNSA. The V end lost 5 bases, the J end lost 7 bases, and 21 bases lay between the germline ends. The CDR3 is 16 amino acids.

This rearrangement joins TRBV19 to TRBJ2-2; TRBD1 aligns across 7 bases. The germline gives CDR1 LNHDA, CDR2 SQIVND (reference sequence). The CDR3 length is 20 residues. With 7 bases clipped from V and 5 bases from J, the junction kept 25 bases outside the gene matches. CDR3 DNA sequence: TGTGCCAGTACCTTACCATCTCCGTGGCGCGGACAGGATGTGACCGGGGAGCTGTTTTTT. This translates into CASTLPSPWRGQDVTGELFF.

The CDR3 coding sequence is TGTGCCATCAGTGATCTATTCGGAGGGTTGGGCTCCTACAATGAGCAGTTCTTC. As protein: CAISDLFGGLGSYNEQFF. The gene calls are TRBV10-3 and TRBJ2-1, with TRBD2 as a possible D gene (6 bases). V dropped 3 bases and J dropped 0 bases, with 18 bases sitting between them. Germline loops: CDR1 ENHRY, CDR2 SYGVKD. This CDR3 comprises 18 residues.